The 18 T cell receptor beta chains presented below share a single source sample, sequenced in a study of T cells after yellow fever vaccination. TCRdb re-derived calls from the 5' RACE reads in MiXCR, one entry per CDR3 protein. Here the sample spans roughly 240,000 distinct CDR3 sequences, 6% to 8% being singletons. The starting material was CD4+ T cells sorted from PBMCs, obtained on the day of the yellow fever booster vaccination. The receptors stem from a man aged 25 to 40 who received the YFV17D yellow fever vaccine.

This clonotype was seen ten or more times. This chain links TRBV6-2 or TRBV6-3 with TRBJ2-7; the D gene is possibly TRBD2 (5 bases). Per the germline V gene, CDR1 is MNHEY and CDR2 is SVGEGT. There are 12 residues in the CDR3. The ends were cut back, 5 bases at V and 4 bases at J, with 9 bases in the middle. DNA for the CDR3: TGTGCCAGCAGTCGTAAGCGGTACGAGCAGTACTTC. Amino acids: CASSRKRYEQYF.

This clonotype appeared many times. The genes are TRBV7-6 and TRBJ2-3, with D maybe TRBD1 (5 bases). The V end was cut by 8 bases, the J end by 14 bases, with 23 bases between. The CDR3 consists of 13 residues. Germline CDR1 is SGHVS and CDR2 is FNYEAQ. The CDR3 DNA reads TGTGCCAGCGGAACAGGTAGCATAAAGGAACCGTATTTT. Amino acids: CASGTGSIKEPYF.

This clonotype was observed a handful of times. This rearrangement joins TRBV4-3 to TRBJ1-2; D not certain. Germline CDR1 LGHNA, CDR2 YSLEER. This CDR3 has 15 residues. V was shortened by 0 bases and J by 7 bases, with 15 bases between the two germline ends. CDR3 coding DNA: TGCGCCAGCAGCCAAGATAGTAAAGCCTTCCGTGGCTACACCTTC. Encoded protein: CASSQDSKAFRGYTF.

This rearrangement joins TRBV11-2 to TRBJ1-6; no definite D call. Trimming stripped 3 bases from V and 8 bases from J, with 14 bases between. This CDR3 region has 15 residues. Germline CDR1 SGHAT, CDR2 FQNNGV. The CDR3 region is CASSFHGRSYSPLHF. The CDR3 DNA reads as TGTGCCAGCAGCTTTCATGGAAGAAGTTATTCACCCCTCCACTTT.

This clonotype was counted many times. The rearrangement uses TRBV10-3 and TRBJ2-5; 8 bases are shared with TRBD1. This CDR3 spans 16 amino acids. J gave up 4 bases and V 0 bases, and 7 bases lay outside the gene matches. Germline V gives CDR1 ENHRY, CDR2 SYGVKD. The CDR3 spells CAISESRTGQAETQYF. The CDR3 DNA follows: TGTGCCATCAGTGAGTCGAGGACAGGGCAAGCAGAGACCCAGTACTTC.

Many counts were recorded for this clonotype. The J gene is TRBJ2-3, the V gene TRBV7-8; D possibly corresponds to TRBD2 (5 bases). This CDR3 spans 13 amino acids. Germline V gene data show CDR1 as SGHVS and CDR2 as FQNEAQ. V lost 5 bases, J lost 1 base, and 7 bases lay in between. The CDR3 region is CASSRGRTDTQYF. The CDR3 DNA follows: TGTGCCAGCAGCCGCGGGCGCACAGATACGCAGTATTTT.

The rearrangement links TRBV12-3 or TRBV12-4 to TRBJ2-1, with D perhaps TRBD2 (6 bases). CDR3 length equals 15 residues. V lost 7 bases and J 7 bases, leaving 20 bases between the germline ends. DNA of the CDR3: TGTGCCAGCATCCCGGGGCGGGACCGAATGAATGAGCAGTTCTTC. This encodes CASIPGRDRMNEQFF.

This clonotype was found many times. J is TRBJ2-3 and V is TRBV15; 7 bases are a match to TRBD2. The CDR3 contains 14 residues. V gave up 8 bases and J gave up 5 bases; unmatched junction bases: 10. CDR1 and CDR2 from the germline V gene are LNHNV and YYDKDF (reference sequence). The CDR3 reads CATSWGGFKDTQYF. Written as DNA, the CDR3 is TGTGCCACCTCCTGGGGAGGGTTCAAAGATACGCAGTATTTT. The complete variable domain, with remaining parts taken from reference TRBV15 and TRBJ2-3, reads DAMVIQNPRYQVTQFGKPVTLSCSQTLNHNVMYWYQQKSSQAPKLLFHYYDKDFNNEADTPDNFQSRRPNTSFCFLDIRSPGLGDTAMYLCATSWGGFKDTQYFGPGTRLTVL.

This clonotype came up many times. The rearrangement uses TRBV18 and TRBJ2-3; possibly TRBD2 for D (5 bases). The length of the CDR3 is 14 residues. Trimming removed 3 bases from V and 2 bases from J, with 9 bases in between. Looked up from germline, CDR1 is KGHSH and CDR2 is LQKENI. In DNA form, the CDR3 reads TGTGCCAGCTCACCCGAAGCGGCCACAGATACGCAGTATTTT. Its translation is CASSPEAATDTQYF. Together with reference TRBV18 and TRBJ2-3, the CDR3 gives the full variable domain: NAGVMQNPRHLVRRRGQEARLRCSPMKGHSHVYWYRQLPEEGLKFMVYLQKENIIDESGMPKERFSAEFPKEGPSILRIQQVVRGDSAAYFCASSPEAATDTQYFGPGTRLTVL.

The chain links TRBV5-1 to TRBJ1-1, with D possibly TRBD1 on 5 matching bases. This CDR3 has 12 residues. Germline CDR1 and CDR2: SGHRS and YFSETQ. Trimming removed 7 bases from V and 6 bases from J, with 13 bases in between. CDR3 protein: CASRRTISEAFF. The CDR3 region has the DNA TGCGCCAGCCGGAGGACAATCTCTGAAGCTTTCTTT.

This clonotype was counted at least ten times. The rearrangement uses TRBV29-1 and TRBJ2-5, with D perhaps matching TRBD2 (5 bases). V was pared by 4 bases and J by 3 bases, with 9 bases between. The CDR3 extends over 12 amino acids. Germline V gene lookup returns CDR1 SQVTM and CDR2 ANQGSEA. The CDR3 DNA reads TGCAGCGTTGTTTCCGGGGAAGAGACCCAGTACTTC. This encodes CSVVSGEETQYF.

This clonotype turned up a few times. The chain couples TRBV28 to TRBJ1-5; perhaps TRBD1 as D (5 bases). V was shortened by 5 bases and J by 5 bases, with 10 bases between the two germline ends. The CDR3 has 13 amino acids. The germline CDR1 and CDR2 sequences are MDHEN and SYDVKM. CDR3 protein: CASSVRGDQPQHF. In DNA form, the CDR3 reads TGTGCCAGCAGTGTCCGGGGGGATCAGCCCCAGCATTTT.

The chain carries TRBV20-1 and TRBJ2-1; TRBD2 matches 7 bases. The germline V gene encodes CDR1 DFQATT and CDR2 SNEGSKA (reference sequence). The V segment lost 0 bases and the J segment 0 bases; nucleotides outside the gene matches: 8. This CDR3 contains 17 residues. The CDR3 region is CSARDPMGTNSYNEQFF. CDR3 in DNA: TGCAGTGCTAGAGATCCGATGGGGACTAACTCCTACAATGAGCAGTTCTTC.

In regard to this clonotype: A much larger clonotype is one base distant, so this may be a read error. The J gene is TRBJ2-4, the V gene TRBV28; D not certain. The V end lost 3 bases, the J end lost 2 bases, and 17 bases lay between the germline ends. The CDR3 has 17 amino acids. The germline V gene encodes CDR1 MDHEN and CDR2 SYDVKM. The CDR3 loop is CASSLPRVRRTKNIQYF. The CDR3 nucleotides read TGTGCCAGCAGTTTGCCAAGGGTCAGAAGGACCAAAAACATTCAGTACTTC.

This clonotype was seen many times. The CDR3 reads CSAGGTGSSYNEQFF. The CDR3, as DNA: TGCAGTGCTGGAGGAACAGGGTCCTCCTACAATGAGCAGTTCTTC. The J gene is TRBJ2-1, the V gene TRBV20-1, with D perhaps TRBD1 (6 bases). V was clipped by 5 bases and J by 0 bases, with 14 bases between them. The CDR3 runs 15 residues. Germline V CDR1 and CDR2: DFQATT, SNEGSKA (reference sequence).

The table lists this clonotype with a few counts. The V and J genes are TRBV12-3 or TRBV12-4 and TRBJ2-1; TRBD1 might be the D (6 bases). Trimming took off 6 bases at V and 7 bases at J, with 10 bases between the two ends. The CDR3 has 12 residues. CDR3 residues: CASRPGVNEQFF. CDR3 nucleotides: TGTGCCAGCAGGCCAGGGGTGAATGAGCAGTTCTTC.

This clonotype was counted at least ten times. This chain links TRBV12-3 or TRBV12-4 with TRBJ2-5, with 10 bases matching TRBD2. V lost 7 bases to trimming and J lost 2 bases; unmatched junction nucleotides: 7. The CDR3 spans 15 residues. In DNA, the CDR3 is TGTGCCAGCACCCCCCTGACTAGCGGGCAAGAGACCCAGTACTTC. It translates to CASTPLTSGQETQYF.

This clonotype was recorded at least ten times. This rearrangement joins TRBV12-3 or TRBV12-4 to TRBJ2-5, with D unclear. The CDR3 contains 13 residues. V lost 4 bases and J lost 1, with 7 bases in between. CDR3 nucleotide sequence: TGTGCCAGCAGTTACGGGTCCCAAGAGACCCAGTACTTC. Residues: CASSYGSQETQYF.